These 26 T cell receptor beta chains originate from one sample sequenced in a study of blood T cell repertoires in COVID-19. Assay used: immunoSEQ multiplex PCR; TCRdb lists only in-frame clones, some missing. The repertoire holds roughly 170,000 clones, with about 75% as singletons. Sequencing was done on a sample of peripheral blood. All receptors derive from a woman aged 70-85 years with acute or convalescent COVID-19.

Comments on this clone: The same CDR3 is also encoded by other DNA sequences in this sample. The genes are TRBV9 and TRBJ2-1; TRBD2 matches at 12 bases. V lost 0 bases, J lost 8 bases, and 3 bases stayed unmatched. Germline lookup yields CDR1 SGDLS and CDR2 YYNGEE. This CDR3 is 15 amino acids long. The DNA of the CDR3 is TGTGCCAGCAGCGTAGGACTAGCGGGAGCGGATGAGCAGTTCTTC. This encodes CASSVGLAGADEQFF.

CDR3 loop: CASSFNRGEQYF. The CDR3 bases are TGTGCCAGCAGCTTCAACCGGGGCGAGCAGTACTTC. The rearrangement links TRBV7-2 to TRBJ2-7, with a weak D call TRBD2 (5 bases). CDR1 is SGHTA and CDR2 is FQGNSA in the germline V gene. This CDR3 is built from 12 residues. V lost 3 bases to trimming and J lost 6 bases, with 9 bases between them.

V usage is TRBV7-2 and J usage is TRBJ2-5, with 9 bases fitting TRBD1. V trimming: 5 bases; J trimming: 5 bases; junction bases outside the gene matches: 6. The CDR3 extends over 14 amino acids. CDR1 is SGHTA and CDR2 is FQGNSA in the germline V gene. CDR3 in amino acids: CASSPNRGPETQYF. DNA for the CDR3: TGTGCCAGCAGCCCAAACAGGGGGCCGGAGACCCAGTACTTC.

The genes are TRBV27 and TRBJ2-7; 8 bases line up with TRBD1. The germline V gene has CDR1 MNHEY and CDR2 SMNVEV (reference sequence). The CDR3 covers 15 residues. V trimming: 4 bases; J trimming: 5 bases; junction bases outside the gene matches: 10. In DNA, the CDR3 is TGTGCCAGCAGTTCGCGGACAGGGTACGATCACGAGCAGTACTTC. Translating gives CASSSRTGYDHEQYF.

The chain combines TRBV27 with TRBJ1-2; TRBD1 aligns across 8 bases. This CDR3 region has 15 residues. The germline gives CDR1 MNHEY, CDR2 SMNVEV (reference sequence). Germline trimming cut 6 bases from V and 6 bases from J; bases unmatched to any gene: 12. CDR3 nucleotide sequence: TGTGCCAGCAGCGGCCGAGGACAGGGATGGGATGGCTACACCTTC. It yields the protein CASSGRGQGWDGYTF.

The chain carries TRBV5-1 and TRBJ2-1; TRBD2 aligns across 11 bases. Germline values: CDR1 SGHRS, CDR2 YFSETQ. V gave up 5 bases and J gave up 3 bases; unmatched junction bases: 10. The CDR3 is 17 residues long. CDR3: CASSKRKTSGSYNEQFF. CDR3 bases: TGCGCCAGCAGTAAAAGAAAAACTAGCGGGAGCTACAATGAGCAGTTCTTC. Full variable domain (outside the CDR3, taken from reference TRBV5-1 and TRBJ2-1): KAGVTQTPRYLIKTRGQQVTLSCSPISGHRSVSWYQQTPGQGLQFLFEYFSETQRNKGNFPGRFSGRQFSNSRSEMNVSTLELGDSALYLCASSKRKTSGSYNEQFFGPGTRLTVL.

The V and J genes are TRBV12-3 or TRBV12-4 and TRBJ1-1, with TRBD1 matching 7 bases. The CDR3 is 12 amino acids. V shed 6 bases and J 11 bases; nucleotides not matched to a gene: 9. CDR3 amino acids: CASRGQRRMAFF. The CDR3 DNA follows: TGTGCCAGCAGGGGACAGCGCAGGATGGCTTTCTTT.

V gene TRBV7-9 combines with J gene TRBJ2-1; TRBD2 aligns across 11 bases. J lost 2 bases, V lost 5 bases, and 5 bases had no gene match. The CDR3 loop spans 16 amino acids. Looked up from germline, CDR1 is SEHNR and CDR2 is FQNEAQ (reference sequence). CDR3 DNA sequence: TGTGCCAGCAGCCCTCTTAGCGGGAGGGCCTACAATGAGCAGTTCTTC. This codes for CASSPLSGRAYNEQFF.

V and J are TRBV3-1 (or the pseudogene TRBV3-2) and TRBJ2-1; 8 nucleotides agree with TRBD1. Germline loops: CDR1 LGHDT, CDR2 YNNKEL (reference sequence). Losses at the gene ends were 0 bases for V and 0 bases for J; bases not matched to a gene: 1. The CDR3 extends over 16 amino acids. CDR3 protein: CASSQDGTGSYNEQFF. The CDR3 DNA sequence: TGTGCCAGCAGCCAAGATGGGACAGGCTCCTACAATGAGCAGTTCTTC.

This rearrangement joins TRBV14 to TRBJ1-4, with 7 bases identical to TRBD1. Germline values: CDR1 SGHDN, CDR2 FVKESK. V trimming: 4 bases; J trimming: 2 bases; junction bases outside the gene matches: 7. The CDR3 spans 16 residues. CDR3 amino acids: CASSRPTGSTNEKLFF. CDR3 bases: TGTGCCAGCAGCCGACCGACAGGGAGCACTAATGAAAAACTGTTTTTT.

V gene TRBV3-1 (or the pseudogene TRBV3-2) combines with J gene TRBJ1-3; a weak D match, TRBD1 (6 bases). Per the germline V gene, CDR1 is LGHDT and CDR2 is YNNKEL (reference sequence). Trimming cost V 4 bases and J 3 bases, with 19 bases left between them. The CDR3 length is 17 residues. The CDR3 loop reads CASSPNPQGMGGNTIYF. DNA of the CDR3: TGTGCCAGCAGCCCAAACCCACAGGGAATGGGTGGAAACACCATATATTTT.

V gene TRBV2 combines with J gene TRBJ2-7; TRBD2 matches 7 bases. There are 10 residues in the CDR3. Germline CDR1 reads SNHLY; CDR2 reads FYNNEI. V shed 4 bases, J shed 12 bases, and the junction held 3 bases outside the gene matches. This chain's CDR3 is CASSGGGMYF. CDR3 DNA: TGTGCCAGCAGTGGCGGGGGTATGTACTTC.

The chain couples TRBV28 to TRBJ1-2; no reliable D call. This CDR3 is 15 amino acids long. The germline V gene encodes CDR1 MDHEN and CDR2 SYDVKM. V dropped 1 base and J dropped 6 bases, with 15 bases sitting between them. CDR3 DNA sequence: TGTGCCAGCAGTTTATTCGCCGAGTACCAGGATGGCTACACCTTC. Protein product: CASSLFAEYQDGYTF.

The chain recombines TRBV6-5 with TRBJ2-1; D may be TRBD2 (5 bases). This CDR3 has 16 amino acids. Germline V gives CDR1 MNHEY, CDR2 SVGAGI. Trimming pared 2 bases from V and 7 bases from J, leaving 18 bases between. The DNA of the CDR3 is TGTGCCAGCAGTTACGGGCTAGCTGGAAGGGAGAATGAGCAGTTCTTC. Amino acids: CASSYGLAGRENEQFF.

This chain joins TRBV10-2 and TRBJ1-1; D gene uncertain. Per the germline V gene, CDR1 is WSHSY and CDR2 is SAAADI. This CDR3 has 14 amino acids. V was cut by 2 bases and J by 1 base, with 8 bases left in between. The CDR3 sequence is CASSELLKNTEAFF. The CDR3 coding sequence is TGCGCCAGCAGTGAGCTACTGAAGAACACTGAAGCTTTCTTT.

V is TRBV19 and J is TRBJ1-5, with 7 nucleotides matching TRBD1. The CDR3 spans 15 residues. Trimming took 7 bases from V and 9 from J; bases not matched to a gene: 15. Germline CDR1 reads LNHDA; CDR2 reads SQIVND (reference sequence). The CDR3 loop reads CASTTTQGEPRPQHF. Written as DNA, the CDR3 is TGTGCCAGTACAACCACCCAGGGGGAGCCGCGGCCCCAGCATTTT.

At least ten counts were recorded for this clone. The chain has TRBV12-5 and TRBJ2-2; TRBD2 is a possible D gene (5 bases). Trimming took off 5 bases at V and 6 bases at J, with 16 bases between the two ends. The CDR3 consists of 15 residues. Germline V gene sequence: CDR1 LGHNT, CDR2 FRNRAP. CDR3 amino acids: CASGLFSGLAGELFF. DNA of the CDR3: TGTGCTAGTGGTCTATTCTCAGGACTCGCCGGGGAGCTGTTTTTT.

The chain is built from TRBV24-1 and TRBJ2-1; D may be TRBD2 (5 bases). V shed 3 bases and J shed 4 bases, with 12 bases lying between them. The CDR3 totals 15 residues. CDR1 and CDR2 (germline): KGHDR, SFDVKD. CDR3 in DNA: TGTGCCACCAGTGATATAAGCGGAGGTTACAATGAGCAGTTCTTC. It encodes CATSDISGGYNEQFF.

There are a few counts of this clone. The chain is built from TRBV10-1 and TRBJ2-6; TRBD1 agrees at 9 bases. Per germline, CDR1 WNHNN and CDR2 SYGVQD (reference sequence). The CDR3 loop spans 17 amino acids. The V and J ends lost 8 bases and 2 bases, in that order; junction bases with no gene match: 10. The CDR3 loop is CASCPGQGSTGANVLTF. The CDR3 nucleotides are TGCGCCAGCTGCCCGGGACAGGGAAGTACTGGGGCCAACGTCCTGACTTTC.

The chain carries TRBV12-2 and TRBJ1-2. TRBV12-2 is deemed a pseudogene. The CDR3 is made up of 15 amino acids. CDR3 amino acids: CASRPRTSSVYGYTF. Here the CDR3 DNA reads TGTGCAAGTCGCCCTCGGACCAGTAGCGTCTATGGCTACACCTTC.

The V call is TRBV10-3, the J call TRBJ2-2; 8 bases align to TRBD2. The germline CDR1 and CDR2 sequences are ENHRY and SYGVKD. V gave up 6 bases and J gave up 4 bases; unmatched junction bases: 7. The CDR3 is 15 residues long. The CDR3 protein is CAIRRTSGTTGELFF. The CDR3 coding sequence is TGTGCCATCAGGCGAACTAGCGGCACCACCGGGGAGCTGTTTTTT.

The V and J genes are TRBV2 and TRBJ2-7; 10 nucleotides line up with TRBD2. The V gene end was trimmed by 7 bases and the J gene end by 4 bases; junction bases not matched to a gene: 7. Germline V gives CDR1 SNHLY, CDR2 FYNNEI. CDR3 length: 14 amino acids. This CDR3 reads CASTPGLARYEQYF. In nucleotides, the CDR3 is TGTGCCAGCACTCCGGGACTAGCGCGTTACGAGCAGTACTTC.

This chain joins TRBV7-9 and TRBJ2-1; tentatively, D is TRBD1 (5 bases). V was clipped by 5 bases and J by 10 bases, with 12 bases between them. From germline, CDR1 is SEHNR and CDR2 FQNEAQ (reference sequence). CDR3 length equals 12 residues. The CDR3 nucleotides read TGTGCCAGCAGCCAGAATTGGGGCGAGCAGTTCTTC. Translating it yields CASSQNWGEQFF.

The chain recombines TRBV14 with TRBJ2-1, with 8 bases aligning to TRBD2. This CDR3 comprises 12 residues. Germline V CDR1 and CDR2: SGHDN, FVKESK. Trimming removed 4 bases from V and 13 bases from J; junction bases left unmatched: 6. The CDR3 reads CASSRVSGNQFF. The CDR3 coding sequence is TGTGCCAGCAGCCGAGTTAGCGGGAATCAGTTCTTC.

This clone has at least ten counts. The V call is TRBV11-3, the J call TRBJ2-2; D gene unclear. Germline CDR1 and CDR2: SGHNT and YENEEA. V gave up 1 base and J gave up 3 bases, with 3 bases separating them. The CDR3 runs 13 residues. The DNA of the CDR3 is TGTGCCAGCAGCTTAGCTTACACCGGGGAGCTGTTTTTT. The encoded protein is CASSLAYTGELFF.

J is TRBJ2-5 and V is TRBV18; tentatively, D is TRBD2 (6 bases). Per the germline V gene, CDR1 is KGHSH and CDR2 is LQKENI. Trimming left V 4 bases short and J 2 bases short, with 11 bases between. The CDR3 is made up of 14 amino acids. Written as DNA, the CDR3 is TGTGCCAGCTCACAGGGGAGCGGGCAAGAGACCCAGTACTTC. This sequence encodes CASSQGSGQETQYF.